The present T cell receptor (beta chain) was sequenced within a study of cytomegalovirus exposure and HLA in healthy donors. V gave up 3 bases and J gave up 1 base, with 9 bases separating them. This CDR3 has 14 amino acids. The germline V gene has CDR1 SGHTA and CDR2 FQGNSA. The PCR had 60 Vbeta and 13 Jbeta primers. Sequencing was performed with immunoSEQ multiplex PCR; in TCRdb, only in-frame clones are kept and a portion is missing. The sample contains about 90,000 clones, roughly 70% of which appear only once. Study-wide findings and caveats: CMV antigen specificity of a few CMV-associated chains was confirmed in vitro. TCR beta sequences numbering 15,000 to 20,000 were associated with HLA alleles at 0.05 false discovery rate in a later analysis. A missense variant in DCLRE1C was later tied to TCR beta V- and J-gene trimming. Among donors in an Asian-associated ancestry cluster, a later analysis reportedly found fewer N-insertions than the roughly 610-donor mean.

Worth noting for this clone: What it binds is not known. The sample carries other DNA sequences with the same CDR3.

V gene TRBV7-2 combines with J gene TRBJ2-5; possible D gene TRBD1, 5 bases. Material for sequencing was PBMCs. The TCR comes from a woman aged 18-30 years in good health and CMV-seropositive. CDR3: CASSLGRAQETQYF. CDR3 DNA: TGTGCCAGCAGCTTGGGCAGGGCCCAAGAGACCCAGTACTTC.